This TCR beta chain was documented in a study of blood T cell repertoires in COVID-19 (dated by TCRdb to the early 2020s). At the level of the whole study: The collaborator samples originated in the United States, Italy and Spain and spanned the acute and convalescent phases of COVID-19. A freely available public database, intended as a resource for researchers studying the immune response to SARS-CoV-2, is where the repertoires were released. Where available, HLA class I and class II types were obtained from metadata supplied by the sample provider rather than from assay-based typing. The dataset comprised deeply sampled blood TCRbeta repertoires from subjects exposed to, actively infected with, or recovered from COVID-19. The sample metadata nearly always contained a de-identified subject ID, COVID-19 status, age in years and sex. The prospective study material was composed of cDNA or gDNA derived from T cells, B-cell-depleted T cells, or PBMCs. Samples were obtained from the ongoing ImmuneRACE study (first 160 participants) and from some 1,300 subjects provided by 6 global collaborators. Results the study describes overall, beyond this receptor: The amount of clinical and demographic metadata varied by source and participant and was provided uncurated.

TCRbeta CDR3 regions were amplified from genomic DNA by means of the immunoSEQ Assay, a bias-controlled multiplex PCR. The published analysis was carried out like this. Nucleated cell counts per sample were estimated from amplification of reference gene primers within the assay. To quantify the absolute abundance of each unique TCRbeta CDR3 rearrangement, sequence reads were collapsed and filtered. Productive Simpson clonality was computed per sample as the square root of Simpson's diversity index over productive rearrangements. In TCRdb, the immuneACCESS table is reduced to in-frame sequences with V and J assigned. These tables do not hold every clone; where another copy was compared, an unresolved V gene accounts for under half, and the others remain unexplained. The V and J calls and clone size are taken from that table; D and trimming were inferred from the DNA. For this sample the table gives 80,000 or so clones, of which 80% to 90% were detected only once. 15% to 20% of the sample lies in the top ten.

V lost 4 bases and J lost 0 bases; the stretch between them is 16 bases long. Counted from cysteine to phenylalanine, this CDR3 has 16 amino acids. CDR3 DNA is the only sequence kept; it has 48 bases, read in frame from the first base. CDR1 and CDR2 are drawn from the germline V gene: SGHRS, YFSETQ. In its sample, this clone was seen many times. No cognate antigen has been identified for it. No qualities accompany the bases; no much larger clone lies one base away. The collaborating institutions used their own protocols to collect whole blood in K2EDTA tubes. For TCRbeta analysis, collaborators shipped samples as frozen whole blood, isolated PBMCs, or DNA extracted from either of those sample types.

Sequencing used peripheral blood. The rearrangement joined TRBV5-1 to TRBJ1-2; no D segment can be confidently identified. This sequence was found in a woman in her sixties with acute or convalescent COVID-19. The CDR3 has the sequence CASSLDGNAPNYGYTF. Read as DNA, the sequence is TGCGCCAGCAGCCTGGACGGGAACGCACCTAACTATGGCTACACCTTC.